This entry lists 28 T cell receptor beta chains sequenced from one sample in a study of T-cell reconstitution after alpha-beta-depleted transplantation in children. The library targeted TCRbeta and was prepared with unique molecular identifiers. TCRdb re-derived calls from the PCR reads in MiXCR, one entry per CDR3 protein. The sample gives hundreds of thousands of distinct CDR3 sequences, roughly an eighth of which show up once; around 5.6% is in the top ten. The starting material was PBMCs from the stem cell graft donor, obtained from the stem cell graft. The receptors originated from a human donor who donated a stem cell graft to a child with combined immunodeficiency.

Note on this clonotype: Given a much more abundant clone one base away, this may be a read error. This chain uses TRBV6-1 with TRBJ1-1; D not certain. CDR1 and CDR2 (germline): MNHNS, SASEGT. The CDR3 sequence is 13 residues long. The CDR3 DNA reads TGTGCCAGCAGTGAACAGTGGAACACTGAAGCTGTCTTT. This codes for CASSEQWNTEAVF.

The rearrangement joins TRBV21-1 to TRBJ2-7. TRBV21-1 is termed a pseudogene. The CDR3 runs 20 residues. The CDR3 region has the DNA TGTGCCAGCAGCCAAACTCGGACCCGATCAGAGGAACAACCTTCCTACGAGCAGTACTTC. Translated, it gives CASSQTRTRSEEQPSYEQYF.

This clonotype was seen many times. This sequence joins TRBV2 and TRBJ2-7; D gene uncertain. The CDR3 is 13 residues long. The V and J ends lost 6 bases and 2 bases respectively, with 11 bases between them. CDR1 is SNHLY and CDR2 is FYNNEI in the germline V gene. CDR3 sequence (DNA): TGTGCCAGCAGCGTGACATCTACCTACGAGCAGTACTTC. Encoded protein: CASSVTSTYEQYF. The variable domain in full, with the rest retrieved from reference TRBV2 and TRBJ2-7, is EPEVTQTPSHQVTQMGQEVILRCVPISNHLYFYWYRQILGQKVEFLVSFYNNEISEKSEIFDDQFSVERPDGSNFTLKIRSTKLEDSAMYFCASSVTSTYEQYFGPGTRLTVT.

The rearrangement joins TRBV6-2 or TRBV6-3 to TRBJ1-1, with D possibly matching TRBD1 (5 bases). Germline assignment: CDR1 MNHEY and CDR2 SVGEGT. The CDR3 runs 14 residues. V was trimmed by 4 bases and J by 3 bases, leaving 12 bases between them. CDR3 loop: CASSFWTIDTEAFF. The CDR3 DNA follows: TGTGCCAGCAGTTTTTGGACAATTGACACTGAAGCTTTCTTT.

The chain joins TRBV11-2 to TRBJ1-1, with a possible D match to TRBD1 (5 bases). The germline CDR1 and CDR2 sequences are SGHAT and FQNNGV. This CDR3 spans 14 amino acids. The ends were cut back, 3 bases at V and 3 bases at J, with 11 bases in the middle. The CDR3 DNA reads as TGTGCCAGCAGCTTGTCGCCGGGGGACACTGAAGCTTTCTTT. Its protein product is CASSLSPGDTEAFF.

The rearrangement links TRBV6-5 to TRBJ2-1; 9 bases line up with TRBD2. CDR3 length: 19 residues. V gave up 1 base and J gave up 1 base; unmatched junction bases: 11. CDR1 is MNHEY, CDR2 SVGAGI, per germline. Here the CDR3 reads CASSYYPSGRLGSYNEQFF. CDR3 DNA sequence: TGTGCCAGCAGTTACTATCCCAGCGGGAGGTTAGGATCCTACAATGAGCAGTTCTTC.

There are a few counts of this clonotype. The rearrangement uses TRBV6-1 and TRBJ2-1; 7 bases fit TRBD1. Losses at the gene ends were 6 bases for V and 6 bases for J; bases not matched to a gene: 5. From germline, CDR1 is MNHNS and CDR2 SASEGT. This CDR3 is built from 13 residues. The CDR3: CASRRDRLNEQFF. CDR3 sequence (DNA): TGTGCCAGCAGACGGGACAGACTCAATGAGCAGTTCTTC.

DNA for the CDR3: TGTGCCAGTAAGACGGAGAATAAAGAGACCCAGTACTTC. This gives the protein CASKTENKETQYF. This chain joins TRBV10-3 and TRBJ2-5, with no clear D. CDR1 and CDR2 (germline): ENHRY, SYGVKD. V was clipped by 10 bases and J by 3 bases, with 15 bases between them. There are 13 residues in the CDR3.

This clonotype was observed many times. The chain combines TRBV6-5 with TRBJ2-2; D is ambiguous. CDR3 length equals 15 residues. The V gene's germline CDR1 is MNHEY and CDR2 SVGAGI. Trimming removed 6 bases at V and 3 bases at J, with 14 bases between. In DNA form, the CDR3 reads TGTGCCAGCAGCCGCCAGGACGGTTACACCGGGGAGCTGTTTTTT. Amino acid sequence: CASSRQDGYTGELFF.

This clonotype was recorded many times. The chain carries TRBV13 and TRBJ2-1; D is ambiguous. The germline V and J ends were trimmed by 7 bases and 0 bases, with 13 bases remaining between them. Germline V gene data show CDR1 as PRHDT and CDR2 as FYEKMQ (reference sequence). This CDR3 is 15 amino acids long. Here the CDR3 reads CASTPGSPSYNEQFF. The CDR3 DNA is TGTGCCAGCACCCCCGGGTCCCCCTCCTACAATGAGCAGTTCTTC.

This clonotype has more than one count but fewer than ten. The rearrangement joins TRBV4-2 to TRBJ2-7, with a possible D match to TRBD1 (7 bases). Trimming took off 0 bases at V and 2 bases at J, with 17 bases between the two ends. The CDR3 has 17 amino acids. Germline CDR1 LGHNA, CDR2 YNFKEQ. CDR3 loop: CASSQERGLARAYEQYF. The CDR3 coding sequence is TGTGCCAGCAGCCAAGAAAGGGGGCTAGCGAGGGCCTACGAGCAGTACTTC.

This clonotype was observed at least ten times. The chain uses TRBV12-3 or TRBV12-4 and TRBJ2-3; D is unclear. This CDR3 region has 13 residues. Trimming left V 2 bases short and J 0 bases short, with 3 bases between. CDR3 loop: CASSLFSTDTQYF. DNA for the CDR3: TGTGCCAGCAGTTTATTTAGCACAGATACGCAGTATTTT.

This clonotype occurred a few times. The rearrangement links TRBV2 to TRBJ1-4; a possible D gene is TRBD1 (5 bases). Germline CDR1 is SNHLY and CDR2 is FYNNEI. This CDR3 has 14 amino acids. V lost 9 bases and J lost 8, with 19 bases in between. CDR3 region: CASGSATGVEKLFF. The CDR3 nucleotides are TGTGCCAGTGGGTCAGCGACGGGGGTCGAAAAACTGTTTTTT.

This clonotype was counted between two and nine times. The chain is built from TRBV6-2 or TRBV6-3 and TRBJ2-1; 8 bases match TRBD1. This CDR3 is 18 amino acids long. CDR1 is MNHEY, CDR2 SVGEGT, per germline. V was pared by 0 bases and J by 7 bases, with 14 bases of the junction left unmatched. CDR3 residues: CASSYSGTGGFGSNEQFF. As DNA, the CDR3 is TGTGCCAGCAGTTACTCGGGGACAGGAGGGTTCGGGTCGAATGAGCAGTTCTTC.

The rearrangement links TRBV7-3 to TRBJ1-1, with TRBD1 as a possible D gene (5 bases). Germline-derived CDR1 and CDR2 are SGHTA and FQGTGA. The CDR3 runs 17 residues. The V end was cut by 0 bases, the J end by 0 bases, with 14 bases between. CDR3 residues: CASSLTGGGLMNTEAFF. The CDR3 region has the DNA TGTGCCAGCAGCTTAACTGGGGGGGGTCTCATGAACACTGAAGCTTTCTTT.

The chain carries TRBV12-3 or TRBV12-4 and TRBJ2-2; 7 bases align to TRBD1. The CDR3 length is 15 residues. The trim removed 5 bases at V and 3 bases at J, leaving 6 bases unmatched. The CDR3 sequence is CASSPTGRDTGELFF. The CDR3 DNA sequence: TGTGCCAGCAGTCCGACAGGGCGCGACACCGGGGAGCTGTTTTTT.

V gene TRBV7-3 combines with J gene TRBJ2-5, with a possible D match to TRBD1 (6 bases). The CDR3 is 13 amino acids. V lost 0 bases and J 10 bases, leaving 12 bases between the germline ends. Germline V gene data show CDR1 as SGHTA and CDR2 as FQGTGA. CDR3 DNA sequence: TGTGCCAGCAGCTTAACAACCAGGGGAAACCAGTACTTC. Protein: CASSLTTRGNQYF.

This clonotype was observed many times. The rearrangement links TRBV12-3 or TRBV12-4 to TRBJ1-5; D not certain. Trimming removed 2 bases at V and 6 bases at J, with 11 bases between. The CDR3 length is 14 residues. The CDR3 loop is CASSLSQASQPQHF. CDR3 nucleotides: TGTGCCAGCAGTTTAAGTCAGGCAAGTCAGCCCCAGCATTTT.

Only a few counts were recorded for this clonotype. The chain combines TRBV5-1 with TRBJ2-6; the match to TRBD1 covers 7 bases. Per germline, CDR1 SGHRS and CDR2 YFSETQ. Trimming removed 0 bases from V and 1 base from J; junction bases left unmatched: 7. The CDR3 has 18 residues. The CDR3 loop is CASSLDRGLASGANVLTF. CDR3 nucleotide sequence: TGCGCCAGCAGCTTGGACAGGGGTCTCGCGTCTGGGGCCAACGTCCTGACTTTC.

With respect to this clonotype: Germline and junction disagree at one end, which may indicate a read error. The J gene is TRBJ1-1, the V gene TRBV7-2; no clear D gene. The CDR3 runs to 12 residues. CDR1 is SGHTA, CDR2 FQGNSA, per germline. For the CDR3, the DNA is TGTGCCAGCAGCCTAGCCTCCGGTCGCGCGGGATTT. Amino acid sequence: CASSLASGRAGF. Full variable domain (remainder filled in from reference TRBV7-2 and TRBJ1-1): GAGVSQSPSNKVTEKGKDVELRCDPISGHTALYWYRQSLGQGLEFLIYFQGNSAPDKSGLPSDRFSAERTGGSVSTLTIQRTQQEDSAVYLCASSLASGRAGFGQGTRLTVV.

This clonotype was seen more than once but under ten times. This chain connects TRBV4-1 to TRBJ2-7; TRBD1 matches 9 bases. The ends lost 1 base at V and 6 bases at J; junction bases unmatched: 4. This CDR3 contains 14 residues. Looked up from germline, CDR1 is MGHRA and CDR2 is YSYEKL. CDR3 DNA: TGCGCCAGCAGCCAAGTACAGGGGGCACGCGAGCAGTACTTC. It specifies CASSQVQGAREQYF.

This clonotype was recorded at least ten times. The chain has TRBV29-1 and TRBJ2-3; 8 nucleotides line up with TRBD1. The CDR3 has 13 residues. From germline, CDR1 is SQVTM and CDR2 ANQGSEA. With 4 bases clipped from V and 3 bases from J, the junction kept 3 bases outside the gene matches. The CDR3 region has the DNA TGCAGCGTTGCAGGGGGCCGGACAGATACGCAGTATTTT. Its translation: CSVAGGRTDTQYF.

The chain carries TRBV20-1 and TRBJ1-2; 10 nucleotides agree with TRBD1. This CDR3 spans 12 amino acids. The V gene end was trimmed by 5 bases and the J gene end by 8 bases; junction bases not matched to a gene: 5. Germline V gene sequence: CDR1 DFQATT, CDR2 SNEGSKA (reference sequence). The CDR3 spells CSASTGGRGYTF. CDR3 in DNA: TGCAGTGCTTCGACAGGGGGCCGGGGCTACACCTTC.

The rearrangement joins TRBV4-3 to TRBJ2-7; a possible D gene is TRBD1 (6 bases). Germline V lookup: CDR1 LGHNA, CDR2 YSLEER. CDR3 length: 15 amino acids. V lost 1 base, J lost 3 bases, and 13 bases lay in between. The CDR3 loop is CASSQVAGAYYEQYF. CDR3 in DNA: TGCGCCAGCAGCCAAGTCGCAGGGGCTTACTACGAGCAGTACTTC.

This clonotype occurred a few times. The rearrangement links TRBV5-1 to TRBJ1-1, with TRBD1 matching over 9 bases. CDR3 length: 14 residues. The germline gives CDR1 SGHRS, CDR2 YFSETQ. V trimming: 5 bases; J trimming: 11 bases; junction bases outside the gene matches: 13. The CDR3 region is CASSKDTGTGFAFF. The CDR3 nucleotides are TGCGCCAGCAGTAAAGACACCGGGACAGGGTTTGCTTTCTTT.

This clonotype has at least ten counts. The chain joins TRBV5-6 to TRBJ1-1, with 8 bases identical to TRBD1. With V trimmed by 4 bases and J by 7 bases, 12 bases remained unmatched. This CDR3 region has 15 residues. Germline lookup yields CDR1 SGHDT and CDR2 YYEEEE. CDR3 sequence reads: CASSLFDRGRGEAFF. CDR3 nucleotide sequence: TGTGCCAGCAGCCTTTTCGACAGGGGACGTGGTGAAGCTTTCTTT.

This clonotype was picked up many times. The CDR3 DNA follows: TGTGCCAGCAGCCATCGGACAGGGGTGAACACCGGGGAGCTGTTTTTT. It yields the protein CASSHRTGVNTGELFF. The chain couples TRBV7-2 to TRBJ2-2, with 9 bases that match TRBD1. This CDR3 contains 16 residues. With V trimmed by 5 bases and J by 1 base, 5 bases remained unmatched. Germline CDR1 is SGHTA and CDR2 is FQGNSA.

This clonotype was counted a single time. With a much larger clone just one base away, this may be a read error. The rearrangement links TRBV7-2 to TRBJ2-7; 7 bases fit TRBD2. Germline CDR1 SGHTA, CDR2 FQGNSA. V was clipped by 5 bases and J by 5 bases; unmatched bases: 9. This CDR3 region has 14 residues. Here the CDR3 reads CASSARGYNHEQYF. The DNA of the CDR3 is TGTGCCAGCAGCGCGCGGGGGTACAACCACGAGCAGTACTTC.